Listed below are T cell receptor beta chains from one sample, sequenced in a study of graft-versus-host responses after intestinal transplantation. Some clones are missing from TCRdb's copy, which holds only in-frame ones; the method was immunoSEQ multiplex PCR. The repertoire includes over 85,000 clones, roughly 93% of them detected once, and roughly 0.49% sits in the top ten. Their antigens remain unidentified. Specimen: unstimulated CD8+ T cells sorted from spleen or lymph node cells, collected before intestinal transplant. The receptors derive from a human donor who received an intestinal transplant. The CDR3 runs from the conserved cysteine through the conserved F or W. The D gene is left open where the match is weak. Expanded clones get a size class; other rows say once, few or many, or leave the size out.

j_call v_call d_call clone_size cdr3_aa
TRBJ2-1 TRBV4-1 . . CASSQGANEQFF
TRBJ1-3 TRBV19 . . CASSIGGGFSGNTIYF
TRBJ1-2 TRBV2 . . CASSVGPGFNYGYTF
TRBJ2-7 TRBV9 TRBD2 . CASSVVGETSDEQYF
TRBJ2-5 TRBV4-2 TRBD1 . CASSQGIFGAGQGYETQYF
TRBJ2-5 TRBV14 TRBD1 . CASSLPGQGIQETQYF
TRBJ2-7 TRBV5-1 . . CASSYLGLRDEQYF
TRBJ2-3 TRBV5-4 TRBD2 . CASGSGETSGSSGDTQYF
TRBJ2-3 TRBV6-5 TRBD2 . CASSYFAGGSTDTQYF
TRBJ2-2 TRBV27 . . CASSSRLVAGELFF
TRBJ2-7 TRBV27 TRBD2 . CASSLHTSGGAYEQYF
TRBJ2-3 TRBV6-4 . . CASSDVGDTQYF
TRBJ1-1 TRBV30 . . CAWSTANTEAFF
TRBJ2-7 TRBV19 . once CASSPGGVEQYF
TRBJ2-7 TRBV7-6 . . CASSLAGESYEQYF
TRBJ2-7 TRBV5-4 . . CASSLADSSYEQYF
TRBJ2-3 TRBV5-1 TRBD2 . CASSVSSGGLDTQYF
TRBJ1-1 TRBV15 . once CATLQGGWSTEAFF
TRBJ2-7 TRBV27 . . CASSLSREQYF
TRBJ1-2 TRBV19 . few CASSIAVNYGYTF
TRBJ2-1 TRBV11-3 TRBD1 . CASSTRTGSYNEQFF
TRBJ2-1 TRBV29-1 TRBD1 . CSVIPGGDEQFF
TRBJ2-1 TRBV4-1 TRBD1 . CASSQVWDRSNEQFF
TRBJ2-2 TRBV9 . . CASSPPAVGASTGELFF
TRBJ1-1 TRBV4-1 TRBD1 . CASSQNRQGGTEAFF
TRBJ1-6 TRBV5-1 . . CASREGGAPLHF
TRBJ2-7 TRBV12-2 . . CASRNTRDRGLFEQYF
TRBJ1-1 TRBV5-6 TRBD1 once CASSSQGAGEF
TRBJ1-1 TRBV30 . . CAWIKRSEAFF
TRBJ2-3 TRBV19 . once CASTPRVGGNQDTQYF
TRBJ2-7 TRBV10-3 TRBD2 . CAISDPTTPGLASYEQYF
TRBJ1-2 TRBV10-3 TRBD1 . CAIKRTGGAKYYGYTF
TRBJ2-7 TRBV29-1 . . CSVESSGRPYEQYF
TRBJ1-1 TRBV11-2 . . CASSTWGGTEAFF
TRBJ2-1 TRBV7-2 TRBD2 . CASSLELAGGLYNEQFF
TRBJ2-2 TRBV5-1 TRBD2 . CASSWTRSNTGELFF
TRBJ1-4 TRBV27 . . CASSSTGLVRKKLFF
TRBJ2-1 TRBV9 . once CASSPGGANYEQFF
TRBJ2-2 TRBV6-1 . . CASSDFSIVAANTGELFF
TRBJ2-1 TRBV11-2 . . CATTPPARNEQFF
TRBJ2-7 TRBV7-9 . . CASSPPRSAISYEQYF
TRBJ2-5 TRBV5-1 TRBD2 . CASNIMGTSGRGSQETQYF
TRBJ1-1 TRBV6-1 . . CASNNGGVFAFF
TRBJ2-1 TRBV19 . . CASSIGWGEARNEQFF
TRBJ1-4 TRBV27 TRBD1 . CASSLIQGTANEKLFF
TRBJ2-7 TRBV5-5 . . CASSTLLQPYEQYF
TRBJ2-7 TRBV4-1 TRBD1 . CASSPGTGRHEQYF
TRBJ2-1 TRBV5-6 . . CASSPEGGPLGEQFF
TRBJ1-6 TRBV19 TRBD1 . CASSYGQGNSPLHF
TRBJ2-5 TRBV28 TRBD2 . CASSSGLAGAETQYF
TRBJ1-5 TRBV27 . . CASSLSSGPQPQHF
TRBJ1-1 TRBV5-4 . . CASRIRGNTEAFF
TRBJ2-1 TRBV19 . . CASSLGGNEQFF
TRBJ2-1 TRBV29-1 . . CSVKQNSYPLPYNEQFF
TRBJ2-1 TRBV15 . . CATSRDEGLTNEQFF
TRBJ1-4 TRBV30 TRBD1 . CAWRDRGLSPNEKLFF
TRBJ1-6 TRBV9 . . CASSPEGESSYNSPLHF
TRBJ1-1 TRBV4-2 . . CASSLTGYTSKMNTEAFF
TRBJ1-3 TRBV30 . . CAWSVGESGNTIYF